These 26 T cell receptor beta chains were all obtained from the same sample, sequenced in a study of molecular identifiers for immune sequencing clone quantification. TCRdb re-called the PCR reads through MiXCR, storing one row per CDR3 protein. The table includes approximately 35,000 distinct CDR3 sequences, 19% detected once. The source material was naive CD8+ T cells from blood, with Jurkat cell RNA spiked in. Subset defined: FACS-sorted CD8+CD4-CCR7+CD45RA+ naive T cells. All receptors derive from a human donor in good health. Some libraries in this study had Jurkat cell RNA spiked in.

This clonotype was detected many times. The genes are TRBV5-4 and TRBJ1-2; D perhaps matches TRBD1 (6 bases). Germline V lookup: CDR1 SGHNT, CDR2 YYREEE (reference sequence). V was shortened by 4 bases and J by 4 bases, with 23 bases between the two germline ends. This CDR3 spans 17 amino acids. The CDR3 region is CASSPWGPETTFYGYTF. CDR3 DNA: TGTGCCAGCAGCCCCTGGGGGCCCGAAACAACCTTCTATGGCTACACCTTC. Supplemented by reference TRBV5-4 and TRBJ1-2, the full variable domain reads ETGVTQSPTHLIKTRGQQVTLRCSSQSGHNTVSWYQQALGQGPQFIFQYYREEENGRGNFPPRFSGLQFPNYSSELNVNALELDDSALYLCASSPWGPETTFYGYTFGSGTRLTVV.

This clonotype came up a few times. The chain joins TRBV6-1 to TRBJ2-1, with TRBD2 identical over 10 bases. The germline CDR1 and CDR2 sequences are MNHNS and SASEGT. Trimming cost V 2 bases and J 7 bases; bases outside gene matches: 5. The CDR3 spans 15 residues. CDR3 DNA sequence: TGTGCCAGCAGTGAATTCCTAGCGGGAGCGAATGAGCAGTTCTTC. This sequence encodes CASSEFLAGANEQFF.

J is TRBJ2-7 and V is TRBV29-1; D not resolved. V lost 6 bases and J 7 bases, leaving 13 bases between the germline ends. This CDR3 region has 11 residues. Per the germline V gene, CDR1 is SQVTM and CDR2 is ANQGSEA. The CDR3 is CSVEIASEQYF. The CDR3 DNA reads TGCAGCGTAGAGATCGCTTCTGAGCAGTACTTC.

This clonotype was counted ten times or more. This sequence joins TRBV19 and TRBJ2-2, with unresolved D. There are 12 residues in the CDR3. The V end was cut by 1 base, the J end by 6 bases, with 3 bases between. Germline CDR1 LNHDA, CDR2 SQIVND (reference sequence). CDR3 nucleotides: TGTGCCAGTAGTATAGTCCCCGGGGAGCTGTTTTTT. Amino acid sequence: CASSIVPGELFF.

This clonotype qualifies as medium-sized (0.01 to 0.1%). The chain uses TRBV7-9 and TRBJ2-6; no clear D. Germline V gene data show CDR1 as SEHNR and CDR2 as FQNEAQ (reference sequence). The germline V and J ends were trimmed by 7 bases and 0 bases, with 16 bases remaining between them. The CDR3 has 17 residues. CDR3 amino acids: CASTPSSPDSGANVLTF. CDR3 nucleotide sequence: TGTGCCAGCACCCCGTCGAGTCCCGACTCTGGGGCCAACGTCCTGACTTTC.

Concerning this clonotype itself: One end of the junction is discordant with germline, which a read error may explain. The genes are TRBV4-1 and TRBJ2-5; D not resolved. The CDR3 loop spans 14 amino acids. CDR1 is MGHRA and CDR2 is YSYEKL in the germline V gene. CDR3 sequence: CASSQIGLIETLYF. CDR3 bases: TGCGCCAGCAGCCAAATTGGGCTGATAGAGACCCTGTACTTC.

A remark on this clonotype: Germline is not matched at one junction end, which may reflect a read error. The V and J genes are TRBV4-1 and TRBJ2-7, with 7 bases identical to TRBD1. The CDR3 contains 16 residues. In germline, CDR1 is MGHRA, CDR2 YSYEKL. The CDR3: CASSLSPGQTLYGQYF. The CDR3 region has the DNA TGCGCCAGCAGCCTAAGCCCGGGACAGACCCTGTACGGGCAGTACTTC.

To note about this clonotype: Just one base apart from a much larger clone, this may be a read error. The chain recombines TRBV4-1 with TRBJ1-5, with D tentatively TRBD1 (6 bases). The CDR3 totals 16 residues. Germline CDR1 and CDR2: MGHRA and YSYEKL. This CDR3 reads CVSSQDGRGSNQPQHF. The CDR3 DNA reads TGCGTCAGCAGCCAAGACGGCAGGGGTAGCAATCAGCCCCAGCATTTT.

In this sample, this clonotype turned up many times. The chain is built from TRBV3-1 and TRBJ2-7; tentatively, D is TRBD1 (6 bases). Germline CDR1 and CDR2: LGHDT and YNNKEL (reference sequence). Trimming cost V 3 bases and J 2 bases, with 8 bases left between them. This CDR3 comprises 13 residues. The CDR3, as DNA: TGTGCCAGCAGCCATTGGGGGCCCTACGAGCAGTACTTC. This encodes CASSHWGPYEQYF.

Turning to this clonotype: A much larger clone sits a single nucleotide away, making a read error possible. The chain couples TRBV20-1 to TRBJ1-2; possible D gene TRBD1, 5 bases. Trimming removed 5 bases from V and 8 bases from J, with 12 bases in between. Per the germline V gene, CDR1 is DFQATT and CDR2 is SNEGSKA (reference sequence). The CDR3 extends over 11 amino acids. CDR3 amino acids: CSAWTQEGYTF. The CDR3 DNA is TGCAGTGCTTGGACACAAGAGGGCTACACCTTC.

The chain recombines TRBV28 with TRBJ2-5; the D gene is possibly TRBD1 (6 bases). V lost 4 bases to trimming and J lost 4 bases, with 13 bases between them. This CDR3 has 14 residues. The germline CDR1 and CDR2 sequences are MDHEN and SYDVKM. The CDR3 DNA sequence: TGTGCCAGCAGTTCAACAGGGCCCGGAGAGACCCAGTACTTC. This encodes CASSSTGPGETQYF.

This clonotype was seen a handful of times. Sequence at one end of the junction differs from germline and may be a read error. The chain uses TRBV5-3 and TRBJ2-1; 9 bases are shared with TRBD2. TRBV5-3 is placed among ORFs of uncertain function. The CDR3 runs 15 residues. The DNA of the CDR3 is TGTGCCAGCAGCTTGGCTGGCGGGGGGGCCTTTGAGCAGTTCTTC. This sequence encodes CASSLAGGGAFEQFF.

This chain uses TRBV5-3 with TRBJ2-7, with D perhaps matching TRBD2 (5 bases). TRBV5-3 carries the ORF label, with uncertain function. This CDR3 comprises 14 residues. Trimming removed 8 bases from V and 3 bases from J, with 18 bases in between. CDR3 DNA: TGTGCCAGCGGCGCAGCTAGCAGCTTCTACGAGCAGTACTTC. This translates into CASGAASSFYEQYF.

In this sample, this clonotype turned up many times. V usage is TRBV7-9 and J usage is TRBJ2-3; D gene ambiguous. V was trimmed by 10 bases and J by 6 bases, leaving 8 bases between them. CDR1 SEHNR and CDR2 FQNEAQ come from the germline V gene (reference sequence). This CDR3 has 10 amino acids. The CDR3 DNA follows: TGTGCCAACGAACAGGATACGCAGTATTTT. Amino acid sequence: CANEQDTQYF.

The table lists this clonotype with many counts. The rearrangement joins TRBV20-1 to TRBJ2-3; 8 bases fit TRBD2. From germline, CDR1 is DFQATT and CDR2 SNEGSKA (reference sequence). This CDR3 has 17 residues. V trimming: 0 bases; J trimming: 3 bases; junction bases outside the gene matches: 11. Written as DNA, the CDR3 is TGCAGTGCTAGAGATCCAGACGGGGGGGCCGAGACAGATACGCAGTATTTT. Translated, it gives CSARDPDGGAETDTQYF.

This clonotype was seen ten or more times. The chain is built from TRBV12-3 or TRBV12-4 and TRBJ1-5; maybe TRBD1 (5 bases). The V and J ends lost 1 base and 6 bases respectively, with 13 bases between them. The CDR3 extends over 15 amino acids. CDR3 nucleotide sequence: TGTGCCAGCAGTTTAGGGCAGGGAAGGGGTCAGCCCCAGCATTTT. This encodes CASSLGQGRGQPQHF.

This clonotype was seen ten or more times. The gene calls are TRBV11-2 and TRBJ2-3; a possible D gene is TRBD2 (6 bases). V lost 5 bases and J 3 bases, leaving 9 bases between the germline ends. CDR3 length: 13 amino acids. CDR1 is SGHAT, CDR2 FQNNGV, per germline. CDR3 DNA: TGTGCCAGCAGCCCCGGGACTACAGATACGCAGTATTTT. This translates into CASSPGTTDTQYF.

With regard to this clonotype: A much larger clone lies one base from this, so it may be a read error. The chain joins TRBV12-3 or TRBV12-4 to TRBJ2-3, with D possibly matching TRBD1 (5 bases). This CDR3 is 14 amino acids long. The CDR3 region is CACSFWTPTDTQYF. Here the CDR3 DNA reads TGTGCCTGCAGTTTCTGGACACCTACAGATACGCAGTATTTT.

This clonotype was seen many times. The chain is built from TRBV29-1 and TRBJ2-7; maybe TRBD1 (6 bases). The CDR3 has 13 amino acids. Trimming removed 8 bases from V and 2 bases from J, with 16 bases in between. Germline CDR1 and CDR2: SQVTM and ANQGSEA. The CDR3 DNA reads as TGCAGCATTACGACAGGTGCCGCCTACGAGCAGTACTTC. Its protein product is CSITTGAAYEQYF.

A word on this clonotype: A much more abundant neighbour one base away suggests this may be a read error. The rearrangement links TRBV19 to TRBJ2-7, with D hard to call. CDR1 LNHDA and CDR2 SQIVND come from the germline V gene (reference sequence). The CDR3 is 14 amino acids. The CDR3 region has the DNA TGTGCCAGTAGTACGGACGGTAGCTCCTTCGAGCAGTACTTC. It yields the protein CASSTDGSSFEQYF.

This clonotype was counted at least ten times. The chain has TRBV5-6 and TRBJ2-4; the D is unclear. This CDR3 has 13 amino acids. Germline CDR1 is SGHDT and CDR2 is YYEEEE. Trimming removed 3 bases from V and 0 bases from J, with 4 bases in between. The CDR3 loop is CASSSIAKNIQYF. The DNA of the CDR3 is TGTGCCAGCAGCTCCATAGCCAAAAACATTCAGTACTTC.

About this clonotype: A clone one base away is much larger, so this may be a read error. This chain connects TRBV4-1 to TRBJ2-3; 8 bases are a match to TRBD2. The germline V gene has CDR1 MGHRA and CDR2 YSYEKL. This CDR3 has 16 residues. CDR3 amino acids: CTSSHGLAPRTDTQYF. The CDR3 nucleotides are TGCACCAGCAGCCATGGACTAGCTCCTCGCACAGATACGCAGTATTTT.

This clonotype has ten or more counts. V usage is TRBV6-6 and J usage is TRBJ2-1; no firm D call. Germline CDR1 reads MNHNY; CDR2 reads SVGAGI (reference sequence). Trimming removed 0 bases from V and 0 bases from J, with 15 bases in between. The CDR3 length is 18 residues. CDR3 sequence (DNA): TGTGCCAGCAGTTACTCGTCCCTTGGCGCGGCCTCCTACAATGAGCAGTTCTTC. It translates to CASSYSSLGAASYNEQFF.

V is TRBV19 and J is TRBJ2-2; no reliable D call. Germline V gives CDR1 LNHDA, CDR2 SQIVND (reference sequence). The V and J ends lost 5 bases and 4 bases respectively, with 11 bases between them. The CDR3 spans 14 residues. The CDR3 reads CASSSHTATGELFF. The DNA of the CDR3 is TGTGCCAGTAGTTCGCACACGGCCACCGGGGAGCTGTTTTTT.

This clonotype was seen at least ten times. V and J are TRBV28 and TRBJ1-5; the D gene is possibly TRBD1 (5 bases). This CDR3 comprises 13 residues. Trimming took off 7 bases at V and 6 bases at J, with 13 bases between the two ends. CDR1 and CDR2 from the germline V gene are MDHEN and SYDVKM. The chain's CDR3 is CASNPGGGQPQHF. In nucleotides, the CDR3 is TGTGCCAGCAACCCCGGGGGGGGTCAGCCCCAGCATTTT.

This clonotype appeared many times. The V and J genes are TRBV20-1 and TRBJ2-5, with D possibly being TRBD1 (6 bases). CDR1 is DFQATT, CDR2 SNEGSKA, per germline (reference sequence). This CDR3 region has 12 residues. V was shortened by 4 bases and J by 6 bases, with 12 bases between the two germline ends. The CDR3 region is CSAMIRGKTQYF. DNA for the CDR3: TGCAGTGCTATGATTAGGGGGAAGACCCAGTACTTC.